This record looks at one TCR beta chain sequence and its context. The antigen remains unidentified. The V and J ends lost 6 bases and 6 bases, in that order; junction bases with no gene match: 10. The germline gives CDR1 MNHEY, CDR2 SMNVEV (reference sequence). This CDR3 has 15 residues. These data originate in a study of T-cell memory formation after mild COVID-19. Whole-study findings and limits: Researchers found some responding clones in pre-infection memory, a sign that cross-reactive memory joined. CD4+ bias marked clones expanding day 15 to 37, unlike balanced contracting clones. The CD4+ clones that contracted clustered mainly within CM and EM, and the CD8+ clones concentrated in EMRA.

TCRdb used MiXCR to reprocess the 5' RACE reads, holding one entry per CDR3 protein. Of under 85,000 distinct CDR3 sequences listed, approximately 15% are singletons. The specimen sequenced was PBMCs or a T cell subset sorted from them (not recorded which). This TCR came from an adult woman who had mild COVID-19 (a few samples of this study predate the infection). Cell type and time point are not known. The gene calls are TRBV27 and TRBJ1-3; 8 bases are shared with TRBD1. The DNA of the CDR3 is TGTGCCAGCAGCGACAGGGGAGGTTGGTCAAACACCATATATTTT. Encoded protein: CASSDRGGWSNTIYF.